A single sample is the source of the 18 T cell receptor beta chains below, sequenced in a study of blood T cell repertoires in COVID-19. Sequenced by immunoSEQ multiplex PCR; TCRdb stores in-frame clones only, minus some. The data show around 190,000 clones, roughly 88% seen once. Material: PBMCs or T cells enriched from blood (not recorded which). These receptors were obtained from a woman aged 18-29 years who had recovered from COVID-19.

The gene calls are TRBV2 and TRBJ1-5; D perhaps matches TRBD1 (6 bases). Trimming pared 7 bases from V and 0 bases from J, leaving 13 bases between. The CDR3 is 15 amino acids. Germline CDR1 is SNHLY and CDR2 is FYNNEI. As DNA, the CDR3 is TGTGCCAGCACCGGACAGAGAAATAGCAATCAGCCCCAGCATTTT. Translation gives CASTGQRNSNQPQHF. The whole variable domain, remainder taken from reference TRBV2 and TRBJ1-5, is EPEVTQTPSHQVTQMGQEVILRCVPISNHLYFYWYRQILGQKVEFLVSFYNNEISEKSEIFDDQFSVERPDGSNFTLKIRSTKLEDSAMYFCASTGQRNSNQPQHFGDGTRLSIL.

The chain recombines TRBV27 with TRBJ2-3; TRBD2 matches 9 bases. J lost 3 bases, V lost 2 bases, and 9 bases had no gene match. The V gene's germline CDR1 is MNHEY and CDR2 SMNVEV (reference sequence). The CDR3 totals 17 residues. The CDR3 DNA sequence: TGTGCCAGCAGTTTACTGCAATGGCGGGAGGGAACAGATACGCAGTATTTT. This encodes CASSLLQWREGTDTQYF.

The chain combines TRBV7-2 with TRBJ1-1; perhaps TRBD1 as D (5 bases). Trimming shortened V by 8 bases and J by 13 bases, and 20 bases separated the two germline ends. Germline CDR1 SGHTA, CDR2 FQGNSA. This CDR3 is 12 amino acids long. In nucleotides, the CDR3 is TGTGCCAGCGGCACCCCGGGGGAGGTTGGTTTCTTT. Translated: CASGTPGEVGFF.

V gene TRBV18 combines with J gene TRBJ2-7; D gene uncertain. With 6 bases removed from V and 2 bases from J, the gap between germline ends came to 17 bases. Germline lookup yields CDR1 KGHSH and CDR2 LQKENI. The CDR3 totals 15 residues. For the CDR3, the DNA is TGTGCCAGCTCTCGCAATGGTCCGGTCGCCTACGAGCAGTACTTC. This codes for CASSRNGPVAYEQYF.

This clone showed up just a few times. The chain links TRBV7-9 to TRBJ1-2; TRBD1 matches at 8 bases. This CDR3 region has 15 residues. V dropped 5 bases and J dropped 4; count of bases not matched to a gene: 9. Germline CDR1 SEHNR, CDR2 FQNEAQ (reference sequence). CDR3 in amino acids: CASSITDRAPYGYTF. Written as DNA, the CDR3 is TGTGCCAGCAGCATTACGGACAGGGCTCCCTATGGCTACACCTTC.

The rearrangement uses TRBV9 and TRBJ2-1, with D maybe TRBD2 (6 bases). This CDR3 is built from 15 residues. Germline lookup yields CDR1 SGDLS and CDR2 YYNGEE. The V end lost 0 bases, the J end lost 3 bases, and 10 bases lay between the germline ends. CDR3 in amino acids: CASSVGREFYNEQFF. The CDR3 nucleotides are TGTGCCAGCAGCGTAGGTCGGGAGTTCTACAATGAGCAGTTCTTC.

V is TRBV20-1 and J is TRBJ1-6; the match to TRBD1 covers 7 bases. Looked up from germline, CDR1 is DFQATT and CDR2 is SNEGSKA (reference sequence). V shed 3 bases, J shed 8 bases, and the junction held 4 bases outside the gene matches. The CDR3 is 13 residues long. CDR3 bases: TGCAGTGCTAGTAAGGGGGCAGATTCACCCCTCCACTTT. This codes for CSASKGADSPLHF.

The genes are TRBV6-2 or TRBV6-3 and TRBJ2-7, with D uncertain. CDR3 size: 12 residues. Trimming left V 5 bases short and J 7 bases short, with 12 bases between. Per germline, CDR1 MNHEY and CDR2 SVGEGT. CDR3: CASSRPLREQYF. DNA for the CDR3: TGTGCCAGCAGTCGCCCCTTACGGGAGCAGTACTTC.

The CDR3 sequence: CASSQDLSGQGAYGYTF. The CDR3 nucleotides read TGTGCCAGCAGCCAAGATTTGTCGGGACAGGGTGCCTATGGCTACACCTTC. The V call is TRBV3-1 (or the pseudogene TRBV3-2), the J call TRBJ1-2; TRBD1 aligns across 9 bases. Trimming cost V 0 bases and J 4 bases; bases outside gene matches: 9. CDR3 size: 17 residues. CDR1 and CDR2 (germline): LGHDT, YNNKEL (reference sequence).

The chain uses TRBV2 and TRBJ1-2, with unresolved D. V shed 6 bases and J shed 9 bases, with 17 bases lying between them. From germline, CDR1 is SNHLY and CDR2 FYNNEI. This CDR3 contains 13 residues. In nucleotides, the CDR3 is TGTGCCAGCAGGGAGGCCCGGGCAGACAGCTACACCTTC. As protein: CASREARADSYTF.

DNA for the CDR3: TGCAGCGTTGTAGGCGGGGGGAGAAGCGAGCAGTTCTTC. Translating gives CSVVGGGRSEQFF. The chain uses TRBV29-1 and TRBJ2-1, with 8 nucleotides matching TRBD2. Germline V gene data show CDR1 as SQVTM and CDR2 as ANQGSEA. The CDR3 extends over 13 amino acids. The V and J ends lost 4 bases and 10 bases, in that order; junction bases with no gene match: 9.

The chain recombines TRBV15 with TRBJ2-7; TRBD2 matches at 7 bases. This CDR3 has 19 residues. The trim removed 0 bases at V and 0 bases at J, leaving 14 bases unmatched. Germline CDR1 is LNHNV and CDR2 is YYDKDF (reference sequence). This chain's CDR3 is CATSRDPAFLAEGSYEQYF. The CDR3 nucleotides read TGTGCCACCAGCAGAGATCCAGCCTTTCTAGCGGAGGGCTCCTACGAGCAGTACTTC. Complete variable domain (other parts from reference TRBV15 and TRBJ2-7): DAMVIQNPRYQVTQFGKPVTLSCSQTLNHNVMYWYQQKSSQAPKLLFHYYDKDFNNEADTPDNFQSRRPNTSFCFLDIRSPGLGDTAMYLCATSRDPAFLAEGSYEQYFGPGTRLTVT.

This clone has more than one count but fewer than ten. The gene calls are TRBV5-1 and TRBJ2-1; 7 bases are shared with TRBD2. Germline V gives CDR1 SGHRS, CDR2 YFSETQ. V gave up 0 bases and J gave up 2 bases; unmatched junction bases: 2. The CDR3 consists of 15 residues. The CDR3 nucleotides are TGCGCCAGCAGCTTGGAGGGAGGGCCCTACAATGAGCAGTTCTTC. It yields the protein CASSLEGGPYNEQFF.

The V call is TRBV7-8, the J call TRBJ1-6, with D tentatively TRBD1 (5 bases). Trimming took off 2 bases at V and 10 bases at J, with 18 bases between the two ends. Germline V CDR1 and CDR2: SGHVS, FQNEAQ. This CDR3 has 16 residues. The CDR3 spells CASSLYANKGQSPLHF. The CDR3 DNA sequence: TGTGCCAGCAGCTTATATGCAAACAAGGGGCAATCACCCCTCCACTTT. Full variable domain (remainder filled in from reference TRBV7-8 and TRBJ1-6): GAGVSQSPRYKVAKRGQDVALRCDPISGHVSLFWYQQALGQGPEFLTYFQNEAQLDKSGLPSDRFFAERPEGSVSTLKIQRTQQEDSAVYLCASSLYANKGQSPLHFGNGTRLTVT.

The V call is TRBV28, the J call TRBJ1-5; D is possibly TRBD1 (6 bases). Germline CDR1 is MDHEN and CDR2 is SYDVKM. V lost 5 bases, J lost 2 bases, and 16 bases lay in between. This CDR3 contains 16 residues. For the CDR3, the DNA is TGTGCCAGCAGTACGATAGGGGGTCCGGGCAATCAGCCCCAGCATTTT. It yields the protein CASSTIGGPGNQPQHF.

The chain has TRBV27 and TRBJ1-1, with D possibly TRBD1 on 6 matching bases. This CDR3 has 14 residues. Germline loops: CDR1 MNHEY, CDR2 SMNVEV (reference sequence). Trimming stripped 1 base from V and 2 bases from J, with 8 bases between. CDR3 coding DNA: TGTGCCAGCAGTTTATGGGGGCCAAACACTGAAGCTTTCTTT. This encodes CASSLWGPNTEAFF.

The chain joins TRBV5-1 to TRBJ2-7; TRBD1 aligns across 7 bases. CDR3 length: 16 amino acids. V shed 4 bases and J 7 bases; nucleotides not matched to a gene: 17. Germline CDR1 SGHRS, CDR2 YFSETQ. DNA of the CDR3: TGCGCCAGCAGCCTGGAGGCGGTAGGGGGCTCGGGGGAGCAGTACTTC. Encoded protein: CASSLEAVGGSGEQYF.

The chain couples TRBV29-1 to TRBJ1-1, with D hard to call. This CDR3 has 13 residues. V lost 1 base and J lost 5, with 11 bases in between. CDR1 and CDR2 (germline): SQVTM, ANQGSEA. CDR3 protein: CSVEGKTRTEAFF. CDR3 nucleotide sequence: TGCAGCGTTGAAGGAAAAACTCGAACTGAAGCTTTCTTT. Filled out from reference TRBV29-1 and TRBJ1-1, the complete variable domain reads SAVISQKPSRDICQRGTSLTIQCQVDSQVTMMFWYRQQPGQSLTLIATANQGSEATYESGFVIDKFPISRPNLTFSTLTVSNMSPEDSSIYLCSVEGKTRTEAFFGQGTRLTVV.